Below, 23 T cell receptor beta chains from the same sample are listed, as sequenced in a study of CD8 T cells in ankylosing spondylitis. TCRdb independently ran MiXCR on the 5' RACE reads; one entry per CDR3 protein. This sample yields approximately 110,000 distinct CDR3 sequences, of which around 24% are seen a single time; approximately 13% belongs to the top ten. The material sequenced was synovial fluid, either unsorted or a sorted T cell fraction (not recorded which). These receptors were collected from a male donor with ankylosing spondylitis.

A few counts support this clonotype. The rearrangement joins TRBV25-1 to TRBJ2-3; TRBD1 matches 8 bases. J was trimmed by 6 bases and V by 2 bases; bases with no gene match: 4. CDR1 is MGHDK, CDR2 SYGVNS, per germline. The CDR3 has 14 residues. CDR3 sequence reads: CASSETGQVDTQYF. CDR3 nucleotides: TGTGCCAGCAGTGAAACGGGACAGGTGGATACGCAGTATTTT.

The chain links TRBV19 to TRBJ1-2; TRBD1 is a possible D gene (6 bases). The germline V gene encodes CDR1 LNHDA and CDR2 SQIVND (reference sequence). CDR3 length: 13 residues. CDR3 DNA: TGTGCTTCACGGACAGATTCTAACTATGGCTACACCTTC. Protein sequence: CASRTDSNYGYTF. The variable domain in full, completed from reference TRBV19 and TRBJ1-2, reads DGGITQSPKYLFRKEGQNVTLSCEQNLNHDAMYWYRQDPGQGLRLIYYSQIVNDFQKGDIAEGYSVSREKKESFPLTVTSAQKNPTAFYLCASRTDSNYGYTFGSGTRLTVV.

This sequence joins TRBV7-2 and TRBJ2-7; maybe TRBD2 (6 bases). CDR3 length: 14 amino acids. CDR1 is SGHTA, CDR2 FQGNSA, per germline. V lost 5 bases and J lost 3, with 14 bases in between. The CDR3 coding sequence is TGTGCCAGCAGCCGCGGCCTCGGGAGCTACGAGCAGTACGTC. Its protein is CASSRGLGSYEQYV.

This clonotype was picked up a small number of times. The chain combines TRBV5-1 with TRBJ2-1, with D possibly being TRBD1 (6 bases). Trimming cost V 3 bases and J 0 bases, with 10 bases left between them. The CDR3 length is 15 residues. CDR1 and CDR2 (germline): SGHRS, YFSETQ. CDR3 in amino acids: CASSSGESSYNEQFF. In DNA form, the CDR3 reads TGCGCCAGCAGCTCAGGGGAGAGCTCCTACAATGAGCAGTTCTTC.

This clonotype was counted at least ten times. J is TRBJ1-1 and V is TRBV18, with unresolved D. Trimming cost V 2 bases and J 1 base, with 2 bases left between them. Germline V gene sequence: CDR1 KGHSH, CDR2 LQKENI. There are 12 residues in the CDR3. The CDR3 reads CASSPGNTEAFF. CDR3 bases: TGTGCCAGCTCACCAGGGAACACTGAAGCTTTCTTT.

The chain couples TRBV18 to TRBJ2-4; 7 bases fit TRBD1. Per germline, CDR1 KGHSH and CDR2 LQKENI. The length of the CDR3 is 16 residues. The J segment lost 1 base and the V segment lost 0 bases, leaving 3 bases of the junction unmatched. The chain's CDR3 is CASSPPDRRAKNIQYF. As DNA, the CDR3 is TGTGCCAGCTCACCACCGGACAGGAGGGCCAAAAACATTCAGTACTTC.

V and J are TRBV5-1 and TRBJ1-5; 7 nucleotides align to TRBD1. Germline V CDR1 and CDR2: SGHRS, YFSETQ. V was clipped by 1 base and J by 5 bases; unmatched bases: 12. The CDR3 has 17 amino acids. The CDR3 bases are TGCGCCAGCAGCTTGAGCCCATGGACAGGACCAGATCAGCCCCAGCATTTT. This encodes CASSLSPWTGPDQPQHF.

The chain uses TRBV7-8 and TRBJ2-2, with D unresolved. V was trimmed by 5 bases and J by 6 bases, leaving 13 bases between them. Germline V lookup: CDR1 SGHVS, CDR2 FQNEAQ. CDR3 length: 14 amino acids. CDR3 sequence reads: CASSPVPDSGELFF. CDR3 coding DNA: TGTGCCAGCAGCCCGGTACCAGACTCCGGGGAGCTGTTTTTT.

This clonotype was seen at least ten times. The chain employs TRBV2 and TRBJ2-3; the D is unclear. The germline gives CDR1 SNHLY, CDR2 FYNNEI. The length of the CDR3 is 14 residues. V dropped 5 bases and J dropped 2 bases, with 11 bases sitting between them. The CDR3 loop reads CASSPRRNTDTQYF. For the CDR3, the DNA is TGTGCCAGCAGTCCACGCAGAAACACAGATACGCAGTATTTT.

In this sample, this clonotype turned up a few times. This chain uses TRBV5-8 with TRBJ2-1, with 12 bases fitting TRBD2. This CDR3 region has 15 residues. The V gene's germline CDR1 is SGHTS and CDR2 YDEGEE. J was trimmed by 6 bases and V by 4 bases; bases with no gene match: 5. The CDR3 protein is CASSRGLAGLNEQFF. As DNA, the CDR3 is TGTGCCAGCAGCCGGGGACTAGCGGGTCTCAATGAGCAGTTCTTC.

This clonotype was seen just once. The chain uses TRBV12-3 or TRBV12-4 and TRBJ1-1, with no clear D. V lost 6 bases and J 0 bases, leaving 14 bases between the germline ends. The CDR3 runs 15 residues. The CDR3 is CASSPLWVMNTEAFF. As DNA, the CDR3 is TGTGCCAGCAGCCCGCTGTGGGTAATGAACACTGAAGCTTTCTTT.

The genes are TRBV20-1 and TRBJ1-1, with a possible D match to TRBD1 (5 bases). With 2 bases removed from V and 0 bases from J, the gap between germline ends came to 10 bases. This CDR3 comprises 14 residues. Germline CDR1 DFQATT, CDR2 SNEGSKA (reference sequence). CDR3: CSARPDSMNTEAFF. In nucleotides, the CDR3 is TGCAGTGCTAGACCTGACAGCATGAACACTGAAGCTTTCTTT.

The genes are TRBV29-1 and TRBJ2-6; D might be TRBD1 (6 bases). V shed 7 bases and J shed 4 bases, with 17 bases lying between them. CDR1 and CDR2 (germline): SQVTM, ANQGSEA. This CDR3 has 15 residues. CDR3 nucleotide sequence: TGCAGCGCAAGGACAGTTCGTGTGGGGGCCAACGTCCTGACTTTC. Translated, it gives CSARTVRVGANVLTF.

This clonotype has a count of ten or more. The chain recombines TRBV4-2 with TRBJ2-1; possible D gene TRBD1, 5 bases. The V end was cut by 3 bases, the J end by 9 bases, with 27 bases between. The V gene's germline CDR1 is LGHNA and CDR2 YNFKEQ. The CDR3 extends over 18 amino acids. This CDR3 is CASSQGPPATMGTGEQFF. CDR3 coding DNA: TGTGCCAGCAGCCAGGGGCCACCTGCTACGATGGGCACAGGTGAGCAGTTCTTC.

The rearrangement uses TRBV29-1 and TRBJ1-3; a weak D match, TRBD1 (5 bases). The CDR3 is made up of 16 amino acids. V gave up 4 bases and J gave up 0 bases, with 16 bases separating them. Looked up from germline, CDR1 is SQVTM and CDR2 is ANQGSEA. CDR3 sequence reads: CSVGNPAGNSGNTIYF. CDR3 in DNA: TGCAGCGTTGGAAATCCAGCAGGGAACTCTGGAAACACCATATATTTT.

The gene calls are TRBV5-1 and TRBJ2-3; 7 nucleotides match TRBD2. Germline V gene data show CDR1 as SGHRS and CDR2 as YFSETQ. This CDR3 comprises 15 residues. V shed 3 bases, J shed 0 bases, and the junction held 4 bases outside the gene matches. The CDR3 coding sequence is TGCGCCAGCAGCTGGGCGGGAGAGAGCACAGATACGCAGTATTTT. It codes for CASSWAGESTDTQYF.

The CDR3 nucleotides are TGTGCCAGCAGCTTAGGTTCTAGACCTGACAATGAGCAGTTCTTC. Translated, it gives CASSLGSRPDNEQFF. The chain couples TRBV7-9 to TRBJ2-1, with D uncertain. CDR1 SEHNR and CDR2 FQNEAQ come from the germline V gene (reference sequence). The CDR3 spans 15 residues. The V and J ends lost 1 base and 5 bases respectively, with 12 bases between them. Variable domain in full (rest from reference TRBV7-9 and TRBJ2-1): DTGVSQNPRHKITKRGQNVTFRCDPISEHNRLYWYRQTLGQGPEFLTYFQNEAQLEKSRLLSDRFSAERPKGSFSTLEIQRTEQGDSAMYLCASSLGSRPDNEQFFGPGTRLTVL.

This clonotype was seen more than once but under ten times. V gene TRBV6-1 combines with J gene TRBJ2-3; 10 bases line up with TRBD2. The length of the CDR3 is 18 residues. In germline, CDR1 is MNHNS, CDR2 SASEGT. Trimming removed 6 bases from V and 4 bases from J; junction bases left unmatched: 16. CDR3 sequence: CASSRIGLAELPSDTQYF. The CDR3 coding sequence is TGTGCCAGCAGCCGAATAGGACTAGCGGAGTTGCCGTCAGATACGCAGTATTTT.

The chain recombines TRBV5-5 with TRBJ1-1; D is unresolved. CDR1 and CDR2 (germline): SGHKS, YYEKEE (reference sequence). V was trimmed by 0 bases and J by 0 bases, leaving 9 bases between them. CDR3 length: 15 residues. This CDR3 is CASSLEGRLNTEAFF. The CDR3 DNA is TGTGCCAGCAGCTTGGAGGGCAGATTGAACACTGAAGCTTTCTTT.

This clonotype turned up a few times. J is TRBJ2-6 and V is TRBV5-6; D is unresolved. The germline V and J ends were trimmed by 3 bases and 0 bases, with 7 bases remaining between them. The CDR3 covers 15 residues. Germline V CDR1 and CDR2: SGHDT, YYEEEE. For the CDR3, the DNA is TGTGCCAGCAGCTATAAGGACTCTGGGGCCAACGTCCTGACTTTC. Amino acids: CASSYKDSGANVLTF.

This clonotype was detected a few times. The V and J genes are TRBV7-9 and TRBJ2-7, with D unresolved. V dropped 4 bases and J dropped 1 base, with 14 bases sitting between them. This CDR3 is built from 15 residues. Germline V gene data show CDR1 as SEHNR and CDR2 as FQNEAQ (reference sequence). For the CDR3, the DNA is TGTGCCAGCAGCTCGGAAGGTCTGGGATCCTACGAGCAGTACTTC. It codes for CASSSEGLGSYEQYF.

The chain is built from TRBV4-2 and TRBJ2-1; 9 nucleotides line up with TRBD2. The CDR3 has 15 residues. V was clipped by 0 bases and J by 7 bases; unmatched bases: 4. Germline CDR1 LGHNA, CDR2 YNFKEQ. The CDR3 region has the DNA TGTGCCAGCAGCCAAGAGCGGGAGGGAGGGAATGAGCAGTTCTTC. It yields the protein CASSQEREGGNEQFF.

This clonotype was counted a few times. The rearrangement uses TRBV5-4 and TRBJ2-1, with D possibly being TRBD2 (6 bases). V was pared by 3 bases and J by 0 bases, with 13 bases between. This CDR3 spans 16 amino acids. The germline V gene has CDR1 SGHNT and CDR2 YYREEE (reference sequence). In nucleotides, the CDR3 is TGTGCCAGCAGCTGGGGAGGACACAGCTCCTACAATGAGCAGTTCTTC. Its protein product is CASSWGGHSSYNEQFF.